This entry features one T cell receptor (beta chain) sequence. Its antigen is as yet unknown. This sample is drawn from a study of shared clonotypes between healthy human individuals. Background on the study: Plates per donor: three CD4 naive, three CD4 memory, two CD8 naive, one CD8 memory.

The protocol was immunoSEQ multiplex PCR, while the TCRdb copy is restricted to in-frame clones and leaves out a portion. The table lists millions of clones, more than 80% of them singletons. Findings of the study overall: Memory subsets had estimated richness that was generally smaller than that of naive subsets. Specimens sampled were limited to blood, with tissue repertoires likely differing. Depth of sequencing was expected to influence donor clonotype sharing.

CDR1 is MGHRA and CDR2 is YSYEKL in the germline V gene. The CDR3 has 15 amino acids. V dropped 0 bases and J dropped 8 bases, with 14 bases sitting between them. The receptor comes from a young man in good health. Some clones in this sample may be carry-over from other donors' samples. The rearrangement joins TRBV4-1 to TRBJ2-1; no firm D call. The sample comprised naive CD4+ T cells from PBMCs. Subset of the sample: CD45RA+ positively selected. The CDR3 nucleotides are TGCGCCAGCAGCCAAGACCGGCGACAAGCTGATGAGCAGTTCTTC. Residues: CASSQDRRQADEQFF.